These 24 T cell receptor beta chains were all obtained from the same sample, sequenced in a study of neoadjuvant anti-PD-1 for oral cavity cancer. As for time point: after neoadjuvant nivolumab, at surgical resection. Data came from immunoSEQ multiplex PCR; TCRdb stores just in-frame clones and leaves some out. The table shows approximately 15,000 clones, with roughly 77% occurring only once. The input for sequencing was PBMCs, taken after nivolumab (anti-PD-1) treatment. These TCRs come from a person aged 35-80 years with oral cavity squamous cell carcinoma.

The chain recombines TRBV5-8 with TRBJ2-1, with 7 bases aligning to TRBD2. This CDR3 spans 13 amino acids. V lost 2 bases to trimming and J lost 10 bases; unmatched junction nucleotides: 6. CDR1 is SGHTS, CDR2 YDEGEE, per germline. The CDR3 nucleotides read TGTGCCAGCAGCTTTGGGGAGGGAAGGGAGCAGTTCTTC. This gives the protein CASSFGEGREQFF. The whole variable domain, remainder taken from reference TRBV5-8 and TRBJ2-1, is EAGVTQSPTHLIKTRGQQATLRCSPISGHTSVYWYQQALGLGLQFLLWYDEGEERNRGNFPPRFSGRQFPNYSSELNVNALELEDSALYLCASSFGEGREQFFGPGTRLTVL.

The chain couples TRBV9 to TRBJ2-1; D not certain. Looked up from germline, CDR1 is SGDLS and CDR2 is YYNGEE. The CDR3 has 15 residues. Trimming pared 4 bases from V and 0 bases from J, leaving 11 bases between. The CDR3 region is CASSPGLSSYNEQFF. The CDR3 nucleotides read TGTGCCAGCAGCCCGGGCCTGAGCTCCTACAATGAGCAGTTCTTC.

The chain carries TRBV30 and TRBJ1-5; D not resolved. Germline CDR1 and CDR2: GTSNPN and SVGIG (reference sequence). CDR3 size: 13 residues. The ends were cut back, 0 bases at V and 5 bases at J, with 8 bases in the middle. The CDR3: CAWSVGQHQPQHF. CDR3 bases: TGTGCCTGGAGTGTTGGGCAACATCAGCCCCAGCATTTT.

The chain carries TRBV6-1 and TRBJ1-3; 7 nucleotides align to TRBD1. The CDR3 has 13 residues. V shed 6 bases, J shed 4 bases, and the junction held 3 bases outside the gene matches. Germline CDR1 is MNHNS and CDR2 is SASEGT. The CDR3 region is CASREGAGNTIYF. CDR3 nucleotide sequence: TGTGCCAGCAGAGAGGGGGCCGGAAACACCATATATTTT.

The J gene is TRBJ1-1, the V gene TRBV7-9; no clear D. CDR1 SEHNR and CDR2 FQNEAQ come from the germline V gene (reference sequence). The CDR3 totals 12 residues. V lost 3 bases, J lost 12 bases, and 14 bases lay in between. In nucleotides, the CDR3 is TGTGCCAGCAGCTTCAGAACGGGAAAAACTTTCTTT. This sequence encodes CASSFRTGKTFF.

The chain recombines TRBV2 with TRBJ2-2; possible D gene TRBD1, 5 bases. Trimming took 10 bases from V and 2 from J, leaving 14 bases between them. The CDR3 has 14 residues. CDR1 and CDR2 (germline): SNHLY, FYNNEI. The DNA for the CDR3 is TGTGCCACCATATCCCGGACAAACACCGGGGAGCTGTTTTTT. Its protein product is CATISRTNTGELFF.

The chain carries TRBV6-5 and TRBJ1-5; TRBD1 matches 8 bases. J gave up 7 bases and V 5 bases, and 7 bases lay outside the gene matches. CDR1 MNHEY and CDR2 SVGAGI come from the germline V gene. CDR3 length: 14 amino acids. The CDR3 DNA is TGTGCCAGCAGTCTCCAAGACAGGGGACAGCCCCAGCATTTT. Its translation: CASSLQDRGQPQHF.

This chain links TRBV4-1 with TRBJ2-7; tentatively, D is TRBD2 (6 bases). This CDR3 comprises 16 residues. V was shortened by 1 base and J by 2 bases, with 15 bases between the two germline ends. The germline CDR1 and CDR2 sequences are MGHRA and YSYEKL. CDR3 sequence reads: CASSQVIVAETYEQYF. The CDR3 DNA follows: TGCGCCAGCAGCCAAGTGATAGTAGCGGAAACCTACGAGCAGTACTTC.

V is TRBV6-1 and J is TRBJ2-7, with D uncertain. V was cut by 1 base and J by 3 bases, with 7 bases left in between. This CDR3 comprises 13 residues. Germline V gene sequence: CDR1 MNHNS, CDR2 SASEGT. The CDR3 region is CASSEVNNYEQYF. In DNA, the CDR3 is TGTGCCAGCAGTGAAGTCAACAACTACGAGCAGTACTTC.

The CDR3 region is CAWSVVRGSNQPQHF. CDR3 in DNA: TGTGCCTGGAGTGTAGTCAGGGGTAGCAATCAGCCCCAGCATTTT. J is TRBJ1-5 and V is TRBV30, with a weak D call TRBD1 (6 bases). Germline values: CDR1 GTSNPN, CDR2 SVGIG (reference sequence). The CDR3 covers 15 residues. The germline V and J ends were trimmed by 0 bases and 0 bases, with 9 bases remaining between them.

This clone appeared a single time. The chain couples TRBV19 to TRBJ1-1; D call uncertain. V was pared by 6 bases and J by 4 bases, with 12 bases between. The germline CDR1 and CDR2 sequences are LNHDA and SQIVND (reference sequence). The CDR3 runs 13 residues. The CDR3 sequence: CASSRRELTEAFF. The CDR3 DNA is TGTGCCAGTAGCCGGAGGGAACTCACTGAAGCTTTCTTT.

The chain has TRBV30 and TRBJ1-2; D not certain. The V end was cut by 2 bases, the J end by 2 bases, with 3 bases between. CDR3 length: 11 residues. CDR1 and CDR2 (germline): GTSNPN, SVGIG (reference sequence). CDR3 bases: TGTGCCTGGAGTAACAACTATGGCTACACCTTC. Protein product: CAWSNNYGYTF.

The V call is TRBV4-1, the J call TRBJ2-7; no firm D call. Trimming took off 0 bases at V and 7 bases at J, with 10 bases between the two ends. There are 13 residues in the CDR3. Germline V CDR1 and CDR2: MGHRA, YSYEKL. CDR3: CASSQDPWAEQYF. The CDR3 DNA sequence: TGCGCCAGCAGCCAAGATCCGTGGGCTGAGCAGTACTTC.

The genes are TRBV5-1 and TRBJ2-1; D might be TRBD1 or TRBD2, each matching 5 bases. CDR3 size: 16 residues. The V end was cut by 0 bases, the J end by 2 bases, with 12 bases between. Germline V lookup: CDR1 SGHRS, CDR2 YFSETQ. CDR3 sequence reads: CASSLAGDPAYNEQFF. The CDR3 DNA follows: TGCGCCAGCAGCTTGGCCGGGGACCCAGCCTACAATGAGCAGTTCTTC. Based on the CDR3 plus reference TRBV5-1 and TRBJ2-1, the full variable domain is KAGVTQTPRYLIKTRGQQVTLSCSPISGHRSVSWYQQTPGQGLQFLFEYFSETQRNKGNFPGRFSGRQFSNSRSEMNVSTLELGDSALYLCASSLAGDPAYNEQFFGPGTRLTVL.

The V call is TRBV10-3, the J call TRBJ2-3; no definite D call. The CDR3 covers 12 residues. Trimming took 0 bases from V and 4 from J, leaving 2 bases between them. CDR1 ENHRY and CDR2 SYGVKD come from the germline V gene. CDR3 residues: CAISESADTQYF. The CDR3 DNA is TGTGCCATCAGTGAGTCAGCAGATACGCAGTATTTT.

V and J are TRBV5-4 and TRBJ2-1; 8 bases line up with TRBD2. The CDR3 loop spans 14 amino acids. Germline CDR1 SGHNT, CDR2 YYREEE (reference sequence). V dropped 1 base and J dropped 5; count of bases not matched to a gene: 2. The CDR3 DNA reads as TGTGCCAGCAGCTTGACTAGCGGAAACAATGAGCAGTTCTTC. It yields the protein CASSLTSGNNEQFF.

The V call is TRBV28, the J call TRBJ2-1; D possibly corresponds to TRBD2 (8 bases). The CDR3 is 20 residues long. Trimming left V 1 base short and J 2 bases short, with 24 bases between. Germline V lookup: CDR1 MDHEN, CDR2 SYDVKM. CDR3 DNA sequence: TGTGCCAGCAGTTTATATCCGGGGACAGAGCGGGAGTCACCCTACAATGAGCAGTTCTTC. It specifies CASSLYPGTERESPYNEQFF.

The chain couples TRBV6-5 to TRBJ2-2; D not certain. V gave up 3 bases and J gave up 1 base, with 6 bases separating them. Germline values: CDR1 MNHEY, CDR2 SVGAGI. This CDR3 region has 14 residues. This CDR3 reads CASSYGENTGELFF. The CDR3 DNA is TGTGCCAGCAGTTATGGGGAGAACACCGGGGAGCTGTTTTTT.

J is TRBJ1-4 and V is TRBV14, with TRBD1 as a possible D gene (5 bases). CDR1 SGHDN and CDR2 FVKESK come from the germline V gene. V lost 0 bases to trimming and J lost 5 bases, with 13 bases between them. CDR3 length: 16 amino acids. This CDR3 reads CASSQDRSGLNEKLFF. CDR3 nucleotide sequence: TGTGCCAGCAGCCAAGATCGCTCGGGACTGAATGAAAAACTGTTTTTT.

This sequence joins TRBV13 and TRBJ2-5; maybe TRBD1 (6 bases). Germline values: CDR1 PRHDT, CDR2 FYEKMQ (reference sequence). The CDR3 has 15 amino acids. Trimming cost V 5 bases and J 9 bases, with 22 bases left between them. CDR3 nucleotide sequence: TGTGCCAGCAGCCCAGGACTGCAGGGGACGGGGTCCCAGTACTTC. The encoded protein is CASSPGLQGTGSQYF.

V and J are TRBV27 and TRBJ1-1; no definite D call. The CDR3 totals 13 residues. Trimming shortened V by 2 bases and J by 5 bases, and 9 bases separated the two germline ends. Germline V CDR1 and CDR2: MNHEY, SMNVEV (reference sequence). The CDR3 protein is CASSLEGETEAFF. The CDR3 nucleotides are TGTGCCAGCAGTTTAGAGGGAGAGACTGAAGCTTTCTTT.

The chain recombines TRBV7-8 with TRBJ1-1; 7 bases agree with TRBD1. This CDR3 has 17 residues. CDR1 and CDR2 (germline): SGHVS, FQNEAQ. With 4 bases clipped from V and 1 base from J, the junction kept 12 bases outside the gene matches. The CDR3 bases are TGTGCCAGCAGCTATAGGCGCCGGGGACAGCCGAACACTGAAGCTTTCTTT. As protein: CASSYRRRGQPNTEAFF.

V is TRBV20-1 and J is TRBJ2-1; unclear D gene. The V gene lost 7 bases and the J gene lost 7 bases, with 11 bases spanning the gap. This CDR3 is built from 11 residues. The V gene's germline CDR1 is DFQATT and CDR2 SNEGSKA (reference sequence). This CDR3 reads CSVERANEQFF. In nucleotides, the CDR3 is TGCAGTGTAGAAAGGGCGAATGAGCAGTTCTTC.

This clone showed up just a few times. The chain's CDR3 is CASSRPWTGRARGYTF. The DNA of the CDR3 is TGCGCCAGCAGCCGGCCTTGGACAGGGCGCGCGAGGGGCTACACCTTC. The chain is built from TRBV4-1 and TRBJ1-2; TRBD1 matches at 8 bases. This CDR3 is built from 16 residues. With V trimmed by 4 bases and J by 8 bases, 15 bases remained unmatched. Germline V gene lookup returns CDR1 MGHRA and CDR2 YSYEKL.